This TCR beta chain was sequenced for a study of cytomegalovirus exposure and HLA in healthy donors. Study-level information: About 85 million unique TCRs from HLA-typed donors were held in an early release of data.

Overall study results and limits: With later analysis, a missense DCLRE1C variant became linked to TCR beta V- and J-gene trimming. Reportedly, cytomegalovirus status was diagnosed with high sensitivity and specificity. Upon later analysis, TCR association rates were observed to vary by HLA locus, being highest for DRB1 and lowest for HLA-C.

Primers: 60 Vbeta forward and 13 Jbeta reverse. Sequencing was performed with immunoSEQ multiplex PCR; in TCRdb, only in-frame clones are kept and a portion is missing. The sample records under 200,000 clones, around 80% being singletons. As regards this clone: What it binds is unknown.

V was clipped by 5 bases and J by 4 bases; unmatched bases: 4. CDR1 and CDR2 from the germline V gene are LNHDA and SQIVND (reference sequence). This CDR3 comprises 14 residues. Sequencing input: PBMCs. J is TRBJ1-4 and V is TRBV19; 7 bases map to TRBD1. The receptor's source is a woman between 45 and 60 years old in good health and CMV-seropositive. CDR3 DNA: TGTGCCAGTAGTCCGGGACAGATTAATGAAAAACTGTTTTTT. Translated, it gives CASSPGQINEKLFF. Full variable domain (missing parts from reference TRBV19 and TRBJ1-4): DGGITQSPKYLFRKEGQNVTLSCEQNLNHDAMYWYRQDPGQGLRLIYYSQIVNDFQKGDIAEGYSVSREKKESFPLTVTSAQKNPTAFYLCASSPGQINEKLFFGSGTQLSVL.